This T cell receptor beta chain was sequenced for a study of cytomegalovirus exposure and HLA in healthy donors. Across the whole study: Unique TCRs numbering roughly 85 million, obtained from HLA-typed donors, made up an early data release.

This PCR relied on a set of 60 Vbeta primers and 13 Jbeta primers. Method: immunoSEQ multiplex PCR; TCRdb's copy keeps in-frame clones and lacks some. In the table there are fewer than 200,000 clones, roughly 13% of which are singletons. Whole-study results and caveats: Excluded: some indistinguishable V segments such as TRBV6-2 and TRBV6-3. Analysis performed later found roughly 17,000 TCR beta sequences associated with HLA alleles at 0.05 false discovery rate.

The germline CDR1 and CDR2 sequences are MNHEY and SVGAGI. Between the trimmed V and J ends, which lost 5 bases and 2 bases, there was a span of 16 bases. The CDR3 extends over 15 amino acids. All the people who gave samples were healthy bone marrow donors. In its sample, this clone was seen a few times. Its antigen is not known. The chain links TRBV6-5 to TRBJ2-7; D might be TRBD2 (6 bases). Material for sequencing was PBMCs. This TCR came from a man aged 45-65 years in good health and CMV-seropositive. The CDR3 reads CASSPAGLSAYEQYF. The DNA of the CDR3 is TGTGCCAGCAGTCCTGCGGGGCTATCCGCCTACGAGCAGTACTTC.